These T cell receptor beta chains were read from a single sample in a study of PD-1 blockade in mismatch repair-deficient tumors. TCRdb keeps only in-frame clones here, not all; method: immunoSEQ multiplex PCR. The sample contains some 21,000 clones, almost 85% of which appear only once. The sample in question was PBMCs, obtained 52 weeks after starting pembrolizumab. These receptors were obtained from an adult with mismatch repair-deficient cancer. Both conserved end residues are part of each CDR3. Fields, in order: J gene, clone size, V gene, CDR3 protein. For some rows the clone size is stated as once, few or many, or as a class when expanded; others skip it.

j_gene: TRBJ2-3
abundance: .
v_gene: TRBV9
CDR3aa: CASSPLGTGGTDTQYF

j_gene: TRBJ2-3
abundance: .
v_gene: TRBV5-1
CDR3aa: CASSSGLASSTDTQYF

j_gene: TRBJ2-3
abundance: .
v_gene: TRBV2
CDR3aa: CASQLATSTDTQYF

j_gene: TRBJ1-3
abundance: .
v_gene: TRBV6-1
CDR3aa: CASGHKGNTIYF

j_gene: TRBJ1-1
abundance: .
v_gene: TRBV27
CDR3aa: CASSPDLTTGLGTEAFF

j_gene: TRBJ1-2
abundance: .
v_gene: TRBV6-1
CDR3aa: CASSLSQGGYGYTF

j_gene: TRBJ2-1
abundance: .
v_gene: TRBV7-3
CDR3aa: CASSLAGAYNEQFF

j_gene: TRBJ1-5
abundance: .
v_gene: TRBV28
CDR3aa: CASRPTPVLSNQPQHF

j_gene: TRBJ2-5
abundance: .
v_gene: TRBV20-1
CDR3aa: CSALGGAQYF

j_gene: TRBJ2-3
abundance: once
v_gene: TRBV7-3
CDR3aa: CASSFGQWSDTQYF

j_gene: TRBJ1-1
abundance: .
v_gene: TRBV5-6
CDR3aa: CASSGRRVTEAFF

j_gene: TRBJ2-3
abundance: once
v_gene: TRBV5-1
CDR3aa: CASSSGKADTQYF

j_gene: TRBJ2-5
abundance: .
v_gene: TRBV7-9
CDR3aa: CASSQPLFPAGGGETQYF

j_gene: TRBJ2-1
abundance: .
v_gene: TRBV5-4
CDR3aa: CASSLDGGTRANEQFF

j_gene: TRBJ1-2
abundance: .
v_gene: TRBV2
CDR3aa: CASSPGTNYGYTF

j_gene: TRBJ1-3
abundance: .
v_gene: TRBV2
CDR3aa: CASTRTGRNTIYF

j_gene: TRBJ2-3
abundance: .
v_gene: TRBV2
CDR3aa: CASNGGATDTQYF

j_gene: TRBJ2-6
abundance: .
v_gene: TRBV30
CDR3aa: CAWRDRLGSGANVLTF

j_gene: TRBJ2-2
abundance: .
v_gene: TRBV9
CDR3aa: CASTPGLNTGELFF

j_gene: TRBJ1-3
abundance: .
v_gene: TRBV28
CDR3aa: CASSSRPAGNTIYF

j_gene: TRBJ2-7
abundance: .
v_gene: TRBV5-4
CDR3aa: CASSLGGSGPYEQYF

j_gene: TRBJ2-1
abundance: .
v_gene: TRBV5-1
CDR3aa: CASSPGTSGEPIF

j_gene: TRBJ2-7
abundance: .
v_gene: TRBV5-1
CDR3aa: CASSWAPTPGSYEQYF

j_gene: TRBJ2-3
abundance: .
v_gene: TRBV13
CDR3aa: CASSLVDLAGWNTQYF

j_gene: TRBJ1-6
abundance: .
v_gene: TRBV27
CDR3aa: CASSSGQNRYNSPLHF

j_gene: TRBJ2-3
abundance: .
v_gene: TRBV30
CDR3aa: CAWGGTGTDTQYF

j_gene: TRBJ2-7
abundance: .
v_gene: TRBV7-9
CDR3aa: CASSIRTSGGIEQYF

j_gene: TRBJ2-7
abundance: few
v_gene: TRBV7-2
CDR3aa: CASSRDRVNEQYF

j_gene: TRBJ2-2
abundance: .
v_gene: TRBV5-1
CDR3aa: CASSLEVQGNTGELFF

j_gene: TRBJ1-2
abundance: .
v_gene: TRBV7-9
CDR3aa: CASSFGEAAQGYTF

j_gene: TRBJ2-6
abundance: .
v_gene: TRBV30
CDR3aa: CAWSVQGASGANVLTF

j_gene: TRBJ2-1
abundance: .
v_gene: TRBV11-2
CDR3aa: CASRAGVVEQFF

j_gene: TRBJ1-5
abundance: .
v_gene: TRBV28
CDR3aa: CASDGGMEPQHF

j_gene: TRBJ2-1
abundance: .
v_gene: TRBV30
CDR3aa: CAWSAQLAGAAYNEQFF

j_gene: TRBJ2-3
abundance: .
v_gene: TRBV7-3
CDR3aa: CASSLDGGRAGDTQYF

j_gene: TRBJ2-3
abundance: .
v_gene: TRBV6-1
CDR3aa: CASNSRNTDTQYF

j_gene: TRBJ2-3
abundance: .
v_gene: TRBV27
CDR3aa: CASSGDRGPLADTQYF